Below, 30 T cell receptor beta chains from the same sample are listed, as sequenced in a study of T cells after yellow fever vaccination. TCRdb passed the 5' RACE reads through MiXCR, listing each CDR3 protein once. The sample comprises more than 350,000 distinct CDR3 sequences, under 14% of which are singletons, and around 19% rests with the top ten. The input for sequencing was PBMCs, taken on the day of the first yellow fever vaccination. The receptor source for this set is a man younger than 35 who received the YFV17D yellow fever vaccine.

The gene calls are TRBV11-1 and TRBJ2-2; maybe TRBD1 (5 bases). Per germline, CDR1 SGHAT and CDR2 FQDESV (reference sequence). The V end was cut by 7 bases, the J end by 3 bases, with 21 bases between. CDR3 size: 17 residues. CDR3 protein: CASTPTIHLTDTGELFF. CDR3 coding DNA: TGTGCCAGCACTCCCACTATTCATCTGACAGACACCGGGGAGCTGTTTTTT.

This clonotype turned up a few times. V is TRBV5-4 and J is TRBJ1-1; D not resolved. Trimming left V 1 base short and J 0 bases short, with 7 bases between. CDR1 and CDR2 (germline): SGHNT, YYREEE (reference sequence). The CDR3 is 14 residues long. CDR3: CASSLQELNTEAFF. CDR3 nucleotide sequence: TGTGCCAGCAGCTTGCAGGAGCTGAACACTGAAGCTTTCTTT. Full variable domain (outside the CDR3, taken from reference TRBV5-4 and TRBJ1-1): ETGVTQSPTHLIKTRGQQVTLRCSSQSGHNTVSWYQQALGQGPQFIFQYYREEENGRGNFPPRFSGLQFPNYSSELNVNALELDDSALYLCASSLQELNTEAFFGQGTRLTVV.

This chain uses TRBV12-3 or TRBV12-4 with TRBJ2-1; the D is unclear. The CDR3 has 14 residues. With 5 bases removed from V and 4 bases from J, the gap between germline ends came to 12 bases. The CDR3 spells CASSLRAGYNEQFF. The CDR3 nucleotides read TGTGCCAGCAGTCTCCGTGCCGGATACAATGAGCAGTTCTTC.

This clonotype was seen a handful of times. The gene calls are TRBV28 and TRBJ1-5; 10 bases agree with TRBD1. V was clipped by 7 bases and J by 3 bases; unmatched bases: 9. This CDR3 has 16 residues. CDR1 MDHEN and CDR2 SYDVKM come from the germline V gene. CDR3 bases: TGTGCCAGCACCGGAACCGGGACAGGGGCCAATCAGCCCCAGCATTTT. As protein: CASTGTGTGANQPQHF.

V and J are TRBV20-1 and TRBJ2-2, with a tentative D call TRBD1 (5 bases). Trimming took off 5 bases at V and 1 base at J, with 11 bases between the two ends. The CDR3 runs to 14 residues. The V gene's germline CDR1 is DFQATT and CDR2 SNEGSKA (reference sequence). CDR3 in DNA: TGCAGTGCTGCCAGGGTGCGGAACACCGGGGAGCTGTTTTTT. Translation gives CSAARVRNTGELFF.

There are a few counts of this clonotype. The chain couples TRBV12-3 or TRBV12-4 to TRBJ2-2, with D possibly being TRBD2 (6 bases). The CDR3 totals 13 residues. Trimming shortened V by 11 bases and J by 7 bases, and 17 bases separated the two germline ends. The CDR3 DNA reads as TGTGCCTCTGGGTGGGAGGCGGACGGGGAGCTGTTTTTT. It is translated as CASGWEADGELFF.

This chain links TRBV6-2 or TRBV6-3 with TRBJ2-5; D call uncertain. This CDR3 is 11 amino acids long. V was shortened by 3 bases and J by 12 bases, with 11 bases between the two germline ends. Germline lookup yields CDR1 MNHEY and CDR2 SVGEGT. The CDR3 region is CASSYMGPEYF. CDR3 bases: TGTGCCAGCAGTTATATGGGCCCCGAGTACTTC.

This clonotype was seen a handful of times. The chain links TRBV15 to TRBJ1-2; 8 positions match TRBD1. The CDR3 spans 15 residues. Germline lookup yields CDR1 LNHNV and CDR2 YYDKDF (reference sequence). With V trimmed by 0 bases and J by 8 bases, 8 bases remained unmatched. CDR3: CATSRDRSRGRGYTF. In DNA, the CDR3 is TGTGCCACCAGCAGAGATAGGTCCAGGGGGCGAGGCTACACCTTC.

V and J are TRBV6-1 and TRBJ2-5, with D possibly matching TRBD2 (6 bases). Germline CDR1 MNHNS, CDR2 SASEGT. The CDR3 contains 13 residues. The V gene lost 10 bases and the J gene lost 1 base, with 13 bases spanning the gap. CDR3 region: CATRGSLQETQYF. In DNA, the CDR3 is TGTGCCACCCGGGGGTCCCTCCAAGAGACCCAGTACTTC.

A few counts support this clonotype. The chain uses TRBV12-3 or TRBV12-4 and TRBJ2-7; perhaps D is TRBD1 or TRBD2 (5 bases each). V was pared by 5 bases and J by 7 bases, with 21 bases between. This CDR3 comprises 15 residues. Written as DNA, the CDR3 is TGTGCCAGCAGTATCAGCAGGGTAGGGAGAAGAGAGCAGTACTTC. Translating gives CASSISRVGRREQYF.

This clonotype has more than one count but fewer than ten. The DNA for the CDR3 is TGTGCCAGCAGTTACTCGGCTAAACATGGCTACACCTTC. Translating gives CASSYSAKHGYTF. The genes are TRBV6-5 and TRBJ1-2; D unresolved. The V end lost 0 bases, the J end lost 6 bases, and 8 bases lay between the germline ends. CDR1 MNHEY and CDR2 SVGAGI come from the germline V gene. This CDR3 is 13 amino acids long.

This clonotype was seen more than once but under ten times. The chain employs TRBV5-1 and TRBJ2-1; D is uncertain. From germline, CDR1 is SGHRS and CDR2 YFSETQ. The CDR3 runs 14 residues. V lost 2 bases and J 15 bases, leaving 21 bases between the germline ends. CDR3 DNA sequence: TGCGCCAGCAGCTTCAGGAAGATGGACGGTATGCGGTTCTTC. It specifies CASSFRKMDGMRFF.

The gene calls are TRBV21-1 and TRBJ2-3; TRBD2, the table's D call, lacks a check against the DNA. TRBV21-1 is a pseudogene locus. The CDR3 loop spans 18 amino acids. CDR3 amino acids: CASSKELAGGVSTDTQYF. CDR3 in DNA: TGTGCCAGCAGCAAAGAACTAGCGGGGGGGGTTAGCACAGATACGCAGTATTTT.

The chain combines TRBV20-1 with TRBJ2-7; 12 nucleotides align to TRBD1. The germline CDR1 and CDR2 sequences are DFQATT and SNEGSKA (reference sequence). CDR3 length: 14 amino acids. V lost 3 bases to trimming and J lost 7 bases; unmatched junction nucleotides: 7. Here the CDR3 reads CSASAGQGAGEQYF. The CDR3 DNA reads TGCAGTGCTAGCGCGGGACAGGGGGCGGGGGAGCAGTACTTC.

The sample holds many counts of this clonotype. The J gene is TRBJ1-1, the V gene TRBV6-4, with D possibly matching TRBD1 (5 bases). This CDR3 region has 13 residues. The V and J ends lost 8 bases and 3 bases respectively, with 13 bases between them. Per germline, CDR1 MRHNA and CDR2 SNTAGT. CDR3 nucleotide sequence: TGTGCCAGCCGAGGACGGGGCGACACTGAAGCTTTCTTT. Translating gives CASRGRGDTEAFF.

This clonotype was detected ten times or more. The chain couples TRBV7-2 to TRBJ1-2; D possibly corresponds to TRBD1 (5 bases). From germline, CDR1 is SGHTA and CDR2 FQGNSA. This CDR3 spans 14 amino acids. V lost 5 bases, J lost 8 bases, and 18 bases lay in between. The CDR3 DNA follows: TGTGCCAGCAGCCCCAGACAGCCTACTTCCGGCTACACCTTC. Its protein is CASSPRQPTSGYTF. The full variable domain, with the rest looked up from reference TRBV7-2 and TRBJ1-2, is GAGVSQSPSNKVTEKGKDVELRCDPISGHTALYWYRQSLGQGLEFLIYFQGNSAPDKSGLPSDRFSAERTGGSVSTLTIQRTQQEDSAVYLCASSPRQPTSGYTFGSGTRLTVV.

This clonotype was recorded many times. V and J are TRBV5-5 and TRBJ2-2, with D possibly matching TRBD2 (6 bases). Germline V gene lookup returns CDR1 SGHKS and CDR2 YYEKEE (reference sequence). CDR3 length: 14 residues. V was clipped by 4 bases and J by 4 bases, with 11 bases between them. CDR3 residues: CASSLLARTGELFF. In DNA form, the CDR3 reads TGTGCCAGCAGCCTGCTAGCGCGCACCGGGGAGCTGTTTTTT.

The chain couples TRBV6-1 to TRBJ1-1; weak D call: TRBD1 (5 bases). CDR1 is MNHNS, CDR2 SASEGT, per germline. V gave up 6 bases and J gave up 1 base, with 12 bases separating them. The CDR3 contains 14 residues. Here the CDR3 reads CASRWDGQNTEAFF. In DNA form, the CDR3 reads TGTGCCAGCAGATGGGACGGTCAGAACACTGAAGCTTTCTTT.

This chain joins TRBV5-1 and TRBJ1-2, with a tentative D call TRBD1 (5 bases). Germline lookup yields CDR1 SGHRS and CDR2 YFSETQ. CDR3 length: 14 residues. The V end was cut by 4 bases, the J end by 4 bases, with 14 bases between. CDR3 in DNA: TGCGCCAGCAGCCTAGGGGACGGTACCTATGGCTACACCTTC. Translated, it gives CASSLGDGTYGYTF.

The V call is TRBV2, the J call TRBJ2-5; D perhaps matches TRBD2 (5 bases). V was cut by 7 bases and J by 4 bases, with 13 bases left in between. Germline assignment: CDR1 SNHLY and CDR2 FYNNEI. The CDR3 totals 13 residues. For the CDR3, the DNA is TGTGCCAGCAACGAGGGCTACGGAGAGACCCAGTACTTC. Translation gives CASNEGYGETQYF.

This clonotype was seen a few times. The chain joins TRBV7-2 to TRBJ2-3, with TRBD2 matching 11 bases. Germline V lookup: CDR1 SGHTA, CDR2 FQGNSA. This CDR3 comprises 17 residues. J lost 9 bases, V lost 4 bases, and 15 bases had no gene match. CDR3 residues: CASSSSSGGPSELTQYF. CDR3 DNA sequence: TGTGCCAGCAGCTCATCTAGCGGGGGGCCGTCAGAGTTGACGCAGTATTTT.

This clonotype came up a few times. The chain joins TRBV7-3 to TRBJ2-2, with D possibly matching TRBD2 (5 bases). Trimming cost V 5 bases and J 6 bases, with 10 bases left between them. The CDR3 loop spans 13 amino acids. From germline, CDR1 is SGHTA and CDR2 FQGTGA. The CDR3 region is CASSRGLSGELFF. The CDR3 region has the DNA TGTGCCAGCAGCCGAGGGCTTTCCGGGGAGCTGTTTTTT.

This clonotype was observed a handful of times. The DNA for the CDR3 is TGCAGTGCTAGAGATCTGGGGCAAGACACTGAAGCTTTCTTT. Residues: CSARDLGQDTEAFF. J is TRBJ1-1 and V is TRBV20-1; D might be TRBD1 (5 bases). The CDR3 covers 14 residues. Looked up from germline, CDR1 is DFQATT and CDR2 is SNEGSKA (reference sequence). V was pared by 0 bases and J by 3 bases, with 11 bases between.

The CDR3 sequence is CASSYSSLAGDTQYF. CDR3 sequence (DNA): TGTGCCAGCAGTTACTCAAGCCTAGCGGGGGATACGCAGTATTTT. The chain uses TRBV6-5 and TRBJ2-3; the match to TRBD2 covers 9 bases. This CDR3 spans 15 amino acids. The germline V gene has CDR1 MNHEY and CDR2 SVGAGI. Unmatched junction bases numbered 4, after V lost 0 bases and J lost 6 bases.

This clonotype has more than one count but fewer than ten. CDR3 bases: TGTGCCTCTCAACGGAGGGGCGAGTCCAATGGCTACACCTTC. It is translated as CASQRRGESNGYTF. The rearrangement uses TRBV12-3 or TRBV12-4 and TRBJ1-2; D is possibly TRBD1 (5 bases). Trimming removed 11 bases at V and 6 bases at J, with 22 bases between. CDR3 size: 14 residues.

The table lists this clonotype with a few counts. The V and J genes are TRBV7-6 and TRBJ1-3, with D unresolved. Germline values: CDR1 SGHVS, CDR2 FNYEAQ. The CDR3 is 15 residues long. V lost 6 bases and J 1 base, leaving 13 bases between the germline ends. The DNA for the CDR3 is TGTGCCAGCAGTAGCAGCGTCTTGTCTGGAAACACCATATATTTT. This translates into CASSSSVLSGNTIYF.

This clonotype was counted between two and nine times. The chain couples TRBV6-1 to TRBJ2-7; D unclear. The CDR3 contains 12 residues. V was trimmed by 7 bases and J by 2 bases, leaving 9 bases between them. Germline V lookup: CDR1 MNHNS, CDR2 SASEGT. Written as DNA, the CDR3 is TGTGCCAGCACTCAGGTACCCTACGAGCAGTACTTC. This sequence encodes CASTQVPYEQYF.

This clonotype occurred a few times. The chain recombines TRBV28 with TRBJ2-2; D may be TRBD1 or TRBD2 (6 bases each). CDR1 MDHEN and CDR2 SYDVKM come from the germline V gene. CDR3 length: 16 residues. With 6 bases removed from V and 0 bases from J, the gap between germline ends came to 14 bases. CDR3 loop: CASSRAGTTNTGELFF. CDR3 DNA sequence: TGTGCCAGCAGCCGGGCGGGGACAACGAACACCGGGGAGCTGTTTTTT.

J is TRBJ2-3 and V is TRBV29-1, with 9 bases identical to TRBD1. Germline V CDR1 and CDR2: SQVTM, ANQGSEA. The CDR3 length is 14 residues. J gave up 5 bases and V 6 bases, and 9 bases lay outside the gene matches. CDR3 DNA sequence: TGCAGCGTCAAAAACCGGACAGGGGTAGATACGCAGTATTTT. Translation: CSVKNRTGVDTQYF.

A few counts support this clonotype. The CDR3 bases are TGCAGTGCTAGAGATAGGGAGGGGGTTGTAGGGGCATATAATTCACCCCTCCACTTT. This sequence encodes CSARDREGVVGAYNSPLHF. This sequence joins TRBV20-1 and TRBJ1-6, with D possibly TRBD1 on 6 matching bases. CDR3 length: 19 residues. V was clipped by 0 bases and J by 4 bases, with 22 bases between them. From germline, CDR1 is DFQATT and CDR2 SNEGSKA (reference sequence).